Listed below are T cell receptor beta chains from one sample, sequenced in a study of T cells after posttransplantation cyclophosphamide. The repertoire was sequenced with immunoSEQ multiplex PCR; TCRdb's copy has only in-frame clones and lacks some. The sample yields nearly 25,000 clones, without any singletons. Sequencing was carried out using PBMCs. These receptors were collected from a woman aged 50 to 60 in good health, CMV-negative, and a related stem cell transplant donor. Both conserved end residues are part of each CDR3. The D gene is left open where the match is weak. Each size is once, few, many, or a class for an expanded clone.

v_gene	j_gene	abundance	d_gene	CDR3aa
TRBV25-1	TRBJ2-3	many	-	CASSEFMAADTQYF
TRBV29-1	TRBJ2-2	many	-	CSAGDWGAGELFF
TRBV6-1	TRBJ2-3	many	TRBD1	CASSEGTGVTDTQYF
TRBV7-8	TRBJ2-7	many	-	CASSLRLSYEQYF
TRBV28	TRBJ2-7	few	-	CVSSWRGPYEQYF
TRBV7-7	TRBJ2-3	many	TRBD2	CASSPLAGDAPDTQYF
TRBV4-1	TRBJ1-2	many	-	CASSPGVREVEVYGYTF
TRBV4-1	TRBJ2-7	many	TRBD1	CASSRTDREVREQYF
TRBV28	TRBJ2-7	many	-	CASSFSRGGRTTYEQYF
TRBV28	TRBJ1-2	many	TRBD1	CATEDRGSYGYTF
TRBV6-5	TRBJ2-1	many	TRBD2	CASSSPTSGSFREQFF
TRBV6-7	TRBJ1-2	many	-	CASSWLRGYTF
TRBV7-9	TRBJ2-2	many	TRBD1	CASRGPGQGATGELFF
TRBV9	TRBJ2-7	many	TRBD1	CASSAAGQGAYEQYF
TRBV7-2	TRBJ2-1	many	-	CASSFRGGDDNEQFF
TRBV18	TRBJ2-3	many	-	CASSAATDTQYF
TRBV5-8	TRBJ2-1	many	TRBD2	CASSLGLAGGWNEQFF
TRBV4-2	TRBJ1-2	many	-	CASSQAPGTQNYGYTF
TRBV9	TRBJ1-3	many	TRBD1	CASSVGATGEGNTIYF
TRBV10-3	-	many	-	CAISGTYEQYF
TRBV19	TRBJ1-5	many	TRBD1	CATRQGERPQHF
TRBV9	TRBJ2-4	many	TRBD2	CASSTTSGRAAENIQYF
TRBV27	TRBJ2-6	many	TRBD1	CASTFSRQGQAANVLTF
TRBV29-1	TRBJ1-1	many	-	CSVDSITTEAFF
TRBV7-9	TRBJ2-7	many	-	CASSSPGYEQYF
TRBV27	TRBJ2-1	many	TRBD2	CASSPRTSGTYNEQFF
TRBV5-8	TRBJ1-2	many	TRBD1	CASSSRQGTGYTF
TRBV27	TRBJ1-1	many	-	CASSLSARTTEAFF
TRBV5-4	TRBJ2-1	many	TRBD1	CASSGGTGGGSYNEQFF
TRBV11-1	TRBJ1-5	many	TRBD1	CASSYTGDQPQHF
TRBV18	TRBJ1-4	many	TRBD1	CASSPGIIQGTNEKLFF
TRBV30	TRBJ1-3	many	-	CAWDVGGAGNTIYF
TRBV6-5	TRBJ2-3	many	TRBD1	CASTPGQFRTDTQYF
TRBV4-3	TRBJ1-1	many	-	CASSQGPPTGGDTEAFF
TRBV5-1	TRBJ1-3	many	TRBD1	CASSFQRQGVAGNTIYF
TRBV6-5	TRBJ1-5	many	-	CASSSIGVHQPQHF
TRBV2	TRBJ1-5	many	TRBD1	CASSEQGSGTGSRPQHF